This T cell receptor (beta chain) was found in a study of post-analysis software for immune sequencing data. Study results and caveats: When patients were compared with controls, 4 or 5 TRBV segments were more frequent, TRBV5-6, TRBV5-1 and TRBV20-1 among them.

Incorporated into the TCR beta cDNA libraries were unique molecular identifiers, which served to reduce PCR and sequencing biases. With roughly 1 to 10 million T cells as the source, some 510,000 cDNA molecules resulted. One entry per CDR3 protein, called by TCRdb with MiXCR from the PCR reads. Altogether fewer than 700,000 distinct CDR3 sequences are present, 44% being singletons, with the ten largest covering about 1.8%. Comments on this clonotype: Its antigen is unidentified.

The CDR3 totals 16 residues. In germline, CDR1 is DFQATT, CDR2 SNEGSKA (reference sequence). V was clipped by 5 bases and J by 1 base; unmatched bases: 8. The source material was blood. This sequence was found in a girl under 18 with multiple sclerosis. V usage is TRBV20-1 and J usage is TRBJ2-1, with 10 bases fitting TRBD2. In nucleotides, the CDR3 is TGCAGTGCTCTGAACCTAGCGGGAGAGTCCTACAATGAGCAGTTCTTC. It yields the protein CSALNLAGESYNEQFF.